The following is a T cell receptor (beta chain) sequence with its context. What it binds is not known. These data come from a study of vaccination and CD4 T cells after COVID-19. On the study more broadly: Overlapping peptides covering the spike proteins of SARS-CoV-2, HCoV-NL63, HCoV-OC43 and HCoV-229E were added to stimulate cells. Findings and limits, study-wide: The study found median SARS-CoV-2-reactive clonotypes rising from about 22 to 38, not significantly.

The Oncomine TCR Beta short-read assay sequenced DNA from cultured CD4+ T cells. In TCRdb, the PCR reads were re-called with MiXCR into one record per CDR3 protein. Found here are roughly 24,000 distinct CDR3 sequences, about three fifths of them singletons; the top ten hold over 4.5%. The CDR3 has 15 amino acids. Germline CDR1 reads GTSNPN; CDR2 reads SVGIG (reference sequence). Germline trimming cut 5 bases from V and 2 bases from J; bases unmatched to any gene: 7. This sample's treatment: roughly 10-day PBMC culture with coronavirus spike peptide pools or control peptides (ViraFEST assay). ViraFEST stimulated the growth of antigen-specific T cells using peptide pools and subsequently profiled their TCRs by sequencing. It was with 10 IU/ml IL-2 and roughly 9.1 ug/ml peptide pools that roughly 2 million PBMCs per well were cultured.

The material sequenced was CD4+ T cells from blood, cultured in vitro. This clonotype was sampled from a human donor who had recovered from COVID-19. The rearrangement links TRBV30 to TRBJ2-1; 9 bases fit TRBD2. The CDR3 nucleotides are TGTGCCTGGGAAAAGGCTAGCGGGGCCTACAATGAGCAGTTCTTC. Protein: CAWEKASGAYNEQFF.